The sequence of this T cell receptor beta chain was determined in a study of post-analysis software for immune sequencing data. Study information: Patients had relapsing-remitting, secondary progressive or progressive-relapsing multiple sclerosis; some lacked subtype.

cDNA libraries of TCR beta carried unique molecular identifiers. Researchers reported around 510,000 cDNA molecules coming from around 1 to 9.1 million T cells. One entry per CDR3 protein, called by TCRdb with MiXCR from the PCR reads. The table lists a few hundred thousand distinct CDR3 sequences, about a third of them singletons. With regard to this clonotype: The antigen remains undetermined. One end of the junction fails to match germline, which may point to a read error.

Germline V gives CDR1 DFQATT, CDR2 SNEGSKA (reference sequence). The CDR3 runs 12 residues. Findings and limits, study-wide: Included in a set of about 5 TRBV segments more frequent in patients than controls were TRBV5-6, TRBV5-1 and TRBV20-1.

The material sequenced was blood. This TCR came from a girl younger than 18 with multiple sclerosis. The chain employs TRBV20-1 and TRBJ2-1, with TRBD2 matching over 12 bases. CDR3 sequence: CSASGGANEQFF. As DNA, the CDR3 is TGCAGCGCTAGCGGGGGGGCCAATGAGCAGTTCTTC.